This is a list of T cell receptor beta chains from one sample in a study of cytomegalovirus exposure and HLA in healthy donors. TCRdb's table, derived via immunoSEQ multiplex PCR, lists solely in-frame clones and lacks some. Of 110,000 to 150,000 clones listed, 75% to 80% are singletons. Material for sequencing was PBMCs. The source of these receptors is a male donor in good health and CMV-seronegative. CDR3s include the opening cysteine and the closing phenylalanine or tryptophan. D genes are given only for firm matches. Where a row states a size, it is once, few, many or the class of an expanded clone; other rows omit it.

clone size: -; J gene: TRBJ2-1; V gene: TRBV5-4; D gene: TRBD2; CDR3 protein: CASSTTQGTSGYNEQFF; CDR3 DNA: TGTGCCAGCAGTACAACTCAAGGGACTAGCGGTTACAATGAGCAGTTCTTC
clone size: -; J gene: TRBJ1-4; V gene: TRBV7-9; D gene: -; CDR3 protein: CASSLAEGVNEKLFF; CDR3 DNA: TGTGCCAGCAGCTTAGCTGAGGGGGTTAATGAAAAACTGTTTTTT
clone size: -; J gene: TRBJ2-7; V gene: TRBV29-1; D gene: TRBD2; CDR3 protein: CSVLRWGGEQYF; CDR3 DNA: TGCAGCGTTCTCCGGTGGGGGGGGGAGCAGTACTTC
clone size: -; J gene: TRBJ1-3; V gene: TRBV7-9; D gene: -; CDR3 protein: CASSLEGSSGNTIYF; CDR3 DNA: TGTGCCAGCAGCCTAGAGGGCAGTAGCGGGAACACCATATATTTT
clone size: -; J gene: TRBJ1-5; V gene: TRBV27; D gene: -; CDR3 protein: CASSLGRVGQPQHF; CDR3 DNA: TGTGCCAGCAGTTTAGGGCGGGTAGGTCAGCCCCAGCATTTT
clone size: once; J gene: TRBJ2-7; V gene: TRBV4-1; D gene: TRBD2; CDR3 protein: CASSQEGLAGGPRYEQYF; CDR3 DNA: TGCGCCAGCAGCCAAGAGGGACTAGCGGGGGGGCCAAGGTACGAGCAGTACTTC
clone size: once; J gene: TRBJ2-7; V gene: TRBV5-1; D gene: -; CDR3 protein: CASSLGTANSYEQYF; CDR3 DNA: TGCGCCAGCAGCTTGGGGACAGCCAACTCCTACGAGCAGTACTTC
clone size: -; J gene: TRBJ2-6; V gene: TRBV5-4; D gene: -; CDR3 protein: CASRQERVSGANGLTF; CDR3 DNA: TGTGCCAGCAGGCAAGAACGGGTTTCTGGGGCCAACGGCCTGACTTTC
clone size: -; J gene: TRBJ1-6; V gene: TRBV5-1; D gene: -; CDR3 protein: CASSLDSNSPLHF; CDR3 DNA: TGCGCCAGCAGCTTGGACAGTAATTCACCCCTCCACTTT
clone size: -; J gene: TRBJ2-1; V gene: TRBV9; D gene: TRBD2; CDR3 protein: CASSVASMGLAGRDSYNEQFF; CDR3 DNA: TGTGCCAGCAGCGTAGCTTCAATGGGACTAGCGGGAAGAGATTCCTACAATGAGCAGTTCTTC
clone size: -; J gene: TRBJ2-7; V gene: TRBV5-4; D gene: -; CDR3 protein: CASSGREYEQYF; CDR3 DNA: TGTGCCAGCAGCGGCAGGGAATACGAGCAGTACTTC
clone size: few; J gene: TRBJ2-3; V gene: TRBV11-2; D gene: TRBD1; CDR3 protein: CASRPGTGPTDTQYF; CDR3 DNA: TGTGCCAGCAGGCCCGGGACAGGGCCCACAGATACGCAGTATTTT
clone size: few; J gene: TRBJ2-3; V gene: TRBV6-1; D gene: TRBD2; CDR3 protein: CASSVSSGGTDTQYF; CDR3 DNA: TGTGCCAGCAGTGTTTCTAGCGGGGGGACAGATACGCAGTATTTT
clone size: -; J gene: TRBJ2-2; V gene: TRBV15; D gene: -; CDR3 protein: CATSRGPRGGVGTGELFF; CDR3 DNA: TGTGCCACCAGCAGGGGACCGAGGGGGGGTGTTGGCACCGGGGAGCTGTTTTTT
clone size: -; J gene: TRBJ2-2; V gene: TRBV6-4; D gene: -; CDR3 protein: CASSDSKSGNTGELFF; CDR3 DNA: TGTGCCAGCAGTGACTCGAAGAGCGGGAACACCGGGGAGCTGTTTTTT
clone size: -; J gene: TRBJ2-7; V gene: TRBV2; D gene: TRBD2; CDR3 protein: CASSTGLALYEQYF; CDR3 DNA: TGTGCCAGCAGTACGGGACTAGCGCTATACGAGCAGTACTTC
clone size: -; J gene: TRBJ1-2; V gene: TRBV14; D gene: TRBD1; CDR3 protein: CASSQLRTGRLNYGYTF; CDR3 DNA: TGTGCCAGCAGCCAACTTAGGACAGGGCGACTCAACTATGGCTACACCTTC